This section outlines one T cell receptor beta chain sequence together with its context. Its cognate antigen has yet to be identified. Base quality data are lacking; no much larger clone is found one base away. This specimen comes from a study of T cell changes during pregnancy in multiple sclerosis (dated by TCRdb to the late 2010s). Notes on the research overall: The study examined how the T cell repertoire changed over the course of pregnancy in women with multiple sclerosis.

The library was generated by the immunoSEQ multiplex PCR assay. Sourced from immuneACCESS, this table was stored by TCRdb with only in-frame sequences that have V and J called. A share of the clones is absent; for the studies checked, an unresolved V gene accounts for under half, and the remainder has no known explanation. The sample yields roughly 22,000 clones; around 90% were counted once. The leading ten clones occupy roughly 0.7% of the sample. This TCR derives from a female donor in good health, enrolled as a control in a pregnancy study. This specimen consisted of CD4+ T cells from peripheral blood mononuclear cells, obtained in the first trimester of pregnancy.

In nucleotides, the sequence is TGTGCCAGCAGCCCCCAGGGCGGGAAGGACAATGAGCAGTTCTTC. Translation gives CASSPQGGKDNEQFF. The V gene is TRBV11-3 and the J gene is TRBJ2-1; tentative D gene TRBD2, with 6 bases matching. The germline V gene provides CDR1 SGHNT and CDR2 YENEEA. V was cut back by 5 bases and J by 5 bases, leaving a gap of 16 bases between them. There are 15 amino acids in the CDR3, from cysteine to phenylalanine inclusive. The CDR3 DNA has 45 bases and is translated from base 1.